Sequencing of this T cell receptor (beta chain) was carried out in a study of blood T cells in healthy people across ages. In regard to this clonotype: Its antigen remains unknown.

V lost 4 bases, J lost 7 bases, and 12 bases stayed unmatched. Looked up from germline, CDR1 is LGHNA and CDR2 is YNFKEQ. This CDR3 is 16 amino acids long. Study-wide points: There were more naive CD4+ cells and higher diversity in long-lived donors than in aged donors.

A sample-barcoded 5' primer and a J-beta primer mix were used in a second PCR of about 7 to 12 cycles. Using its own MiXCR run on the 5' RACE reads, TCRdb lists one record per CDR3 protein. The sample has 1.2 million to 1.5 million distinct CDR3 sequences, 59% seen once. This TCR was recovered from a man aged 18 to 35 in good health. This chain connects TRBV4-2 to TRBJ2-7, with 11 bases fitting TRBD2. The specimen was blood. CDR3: CASSPYSLAGEGEQYF. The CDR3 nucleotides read TGTGCCAGCAGCCCCTATTCACTAGCGGGAGAGGGGGAGCAGTACTTC.